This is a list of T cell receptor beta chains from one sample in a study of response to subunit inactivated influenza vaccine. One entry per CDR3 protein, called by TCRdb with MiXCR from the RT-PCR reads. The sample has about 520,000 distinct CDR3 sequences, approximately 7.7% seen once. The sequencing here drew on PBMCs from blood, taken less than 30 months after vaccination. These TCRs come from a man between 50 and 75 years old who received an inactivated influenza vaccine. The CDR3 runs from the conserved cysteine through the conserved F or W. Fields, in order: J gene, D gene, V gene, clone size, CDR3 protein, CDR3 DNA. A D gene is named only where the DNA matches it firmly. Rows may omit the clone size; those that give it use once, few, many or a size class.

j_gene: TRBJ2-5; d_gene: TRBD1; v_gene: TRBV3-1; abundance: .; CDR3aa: CASSPRQGAWETQYF; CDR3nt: TGTGCCAGCAGCCCAAGACAGGGGGCTTGGGAGACCCAGTACTTC
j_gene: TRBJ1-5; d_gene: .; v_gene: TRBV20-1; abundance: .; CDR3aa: CSARPSDRRNQPQHF; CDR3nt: TGCAGTGCTAGACCCAGCGACAGGCGCAATCAGCCCCAGCATTTT
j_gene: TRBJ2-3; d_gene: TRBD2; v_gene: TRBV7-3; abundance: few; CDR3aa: CASSSTSGATDTQYF; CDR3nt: TGTGCCAGCAGCTCGACTAGCGGGGCCACAGATACGCAGTATTTT
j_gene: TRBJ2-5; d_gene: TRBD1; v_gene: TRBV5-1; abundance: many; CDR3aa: CASSIARQGGSETQYF; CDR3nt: TGCGCCAGCAGTATCGCCCGACAGGGCGGTTCGGAGACCCAGTACTTC
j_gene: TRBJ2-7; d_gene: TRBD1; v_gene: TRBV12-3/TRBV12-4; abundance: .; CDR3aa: CASSSLEGTAMIF; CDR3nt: TGTGCCAGCAGCTCACTAGAGGGGACAGCCATGATCTTC
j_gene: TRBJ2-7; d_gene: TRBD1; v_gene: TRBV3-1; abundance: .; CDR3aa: CASSQDRDREYEQYF; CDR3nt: TGTGCCAGCAGCCAAGACCGGGACAGGGAGTACGAGCAGTACTTC
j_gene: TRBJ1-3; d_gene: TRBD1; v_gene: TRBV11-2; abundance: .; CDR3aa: CASSKLRTGGGNTIYF; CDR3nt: TGTGCCAGCAGCAAATTAAGGACAGGGGGCGGAAACACCATATATTTT
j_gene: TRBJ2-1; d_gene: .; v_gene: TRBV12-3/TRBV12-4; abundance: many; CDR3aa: CASSGGASYNEQFF; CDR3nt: TGTGCCTCAAGTGGGGGTGCTTCCTACAATGAGCAGTTCTTC
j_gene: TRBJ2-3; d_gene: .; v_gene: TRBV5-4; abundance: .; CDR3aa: CASSGFADTQYF; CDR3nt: TGTGCCAGCAGCGGATTCGCAGATACGCAGTATTTT
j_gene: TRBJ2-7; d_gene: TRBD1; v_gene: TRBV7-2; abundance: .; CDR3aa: CASSFRTGTYEQYF; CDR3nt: TGTGCCAGCAGCTTCAGGACAGGCACCTACGAGCAGTACTTC
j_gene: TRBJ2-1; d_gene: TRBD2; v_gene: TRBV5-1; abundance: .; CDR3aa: CASSPSVLAGISNEQFF; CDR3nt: TGCGCCAGCAGCCCATCGGTACTAGCGGGAATTAGCAATGAGCAGTTCTTC
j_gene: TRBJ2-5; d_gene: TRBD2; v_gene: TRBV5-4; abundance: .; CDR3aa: CASSVRSGGGETQYF; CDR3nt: TGTGCCAGCAGCGTCCGGTCCGGGGGGGGAGAGACCCAGTACTTC
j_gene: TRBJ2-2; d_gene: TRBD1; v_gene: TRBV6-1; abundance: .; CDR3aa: CASSRTGRGTGELFF; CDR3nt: TGTGCCAGCAGTAGGACAGGGAGAGGGACCGGGGAGCTGTTTTTT
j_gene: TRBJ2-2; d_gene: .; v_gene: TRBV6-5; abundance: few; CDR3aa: CASSYGGNTGELFF; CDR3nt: TGTGCCAGCAGTTATGGTGGGAACACCGGGGAGCTGTTTTTT
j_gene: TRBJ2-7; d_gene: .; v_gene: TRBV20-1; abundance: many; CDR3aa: CSAQSGRDEQYF; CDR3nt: TGCAGTGCTCAATCTGGGCGCGACGAGCAGTACTTC
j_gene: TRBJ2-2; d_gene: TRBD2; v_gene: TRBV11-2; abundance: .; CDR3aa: CASSLLVAGNTGELFF; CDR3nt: TGTGCCAGCAGCTTATTGGTAGCGGGGAACACCGGGGAGCTGTTTTTT
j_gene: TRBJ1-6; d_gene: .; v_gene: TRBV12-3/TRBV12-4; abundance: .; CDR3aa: CASSLRVGNSPLHF; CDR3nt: TGTGCCAGCAGCCTAAGGGTAGGAAATTCACCCCTCCACTTT
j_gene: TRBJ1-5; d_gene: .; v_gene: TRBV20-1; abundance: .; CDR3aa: CSAILRGYSNQPQHF; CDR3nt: TGCAGTGCTATTCTAAGGGGTTATAGCAATCAGCCCCAGCATTTT
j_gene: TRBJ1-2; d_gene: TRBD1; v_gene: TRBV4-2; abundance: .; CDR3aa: CASSQEQGTGVDGYTF; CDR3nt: TGTGCCAGCAGCCAAGAACAGGGGACAGGGGTCGATGGCTACACCTTC
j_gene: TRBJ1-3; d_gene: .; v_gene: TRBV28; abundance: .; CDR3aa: CASSLIGSGNTIYF; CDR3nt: TGTGCCAGCAGTTTGATCGGCTCTGGAAACACCATATATTTT
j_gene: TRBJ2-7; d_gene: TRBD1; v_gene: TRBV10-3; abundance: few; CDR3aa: CAISTKTGGSYEQYF; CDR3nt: TGTGCCATCAGTACAAAGACAGGGGGGTCCTACGAGCAGTACTTC
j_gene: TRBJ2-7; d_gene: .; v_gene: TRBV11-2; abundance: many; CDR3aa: CASRDATLRSEQYF; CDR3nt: TGTGCCAGCAGAGACGCGACTCTCAGGAGCGAGCAGTACTTC
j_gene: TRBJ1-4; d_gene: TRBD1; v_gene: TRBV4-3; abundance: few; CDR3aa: CASSQDPTGESNEKLFF; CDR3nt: TGCGCCAGCAGCCAAGACCCGACAGGGGAATCGAATGAAAAACTGTTTTTT
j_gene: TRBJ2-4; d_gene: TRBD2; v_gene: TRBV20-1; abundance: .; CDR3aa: CSARQPGLAADEYF; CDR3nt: TGCAGTGCTAGACAACCCGGACTAGCGGCGGATGAGTACTTC
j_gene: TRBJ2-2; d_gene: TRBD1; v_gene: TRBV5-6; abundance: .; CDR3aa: CASSLQGARTGELFF; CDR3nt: TGTGCCAGCAGCTTACAGGGGGCGCGTACCGGGGAGCTGTTTTTT
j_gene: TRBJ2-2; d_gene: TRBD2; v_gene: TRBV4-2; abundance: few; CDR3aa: CASKGLAGNTGELFF; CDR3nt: TGTGCCAGCAAGGGACTAGCGGGAAACACCGGGGAGCTGTTTTTT
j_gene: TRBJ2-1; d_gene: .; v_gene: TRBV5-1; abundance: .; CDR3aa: CASSDTGHSYNEQFF; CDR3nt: TGCGCCAGCAGCGATACGGGACACTCCTACAATGAGCAGTTCTTC
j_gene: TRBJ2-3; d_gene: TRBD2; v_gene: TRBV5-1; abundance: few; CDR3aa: CASSSGPRGGRTDTQYF; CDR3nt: TGCGCCAGCAGCTCCGGCCCGCGCGGGGGGCGCACAGATACGCAGTATTTT
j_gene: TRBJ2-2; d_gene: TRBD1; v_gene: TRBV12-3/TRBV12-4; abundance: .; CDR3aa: CASVRTGGTGELFF; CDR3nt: TGTGCCAGCGTGAGGACAGGGGGCACCGGGGAGCTGTTTTTT
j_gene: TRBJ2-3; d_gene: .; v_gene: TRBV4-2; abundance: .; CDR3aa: CASSQDLGISTDTQYF; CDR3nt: TGTGCCAGCAGCCAAGATCTTGGGATTAGCACAGATACGCAGTATTTT
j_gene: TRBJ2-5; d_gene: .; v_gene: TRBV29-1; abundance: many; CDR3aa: CSVSGYQETQYF; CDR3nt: TGCAGCGTTTCGGGGTACCAAGAGACCCAGTACTTC
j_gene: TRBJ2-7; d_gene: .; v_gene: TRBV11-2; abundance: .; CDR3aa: CASSSANYEQYF; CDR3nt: TGTGCCAGCAGCTCAGCTAATTACGAGCAGTACTTC
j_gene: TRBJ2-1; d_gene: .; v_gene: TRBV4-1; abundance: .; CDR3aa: CASSQGDGQYYNEQFF; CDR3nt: TGCGCCAGCAGCCAAGGGGATGGACAGTACTACAATGAGCAGTTCTTC
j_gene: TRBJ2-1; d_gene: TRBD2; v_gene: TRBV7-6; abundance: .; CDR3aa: CASSLALSGGGSNEQFF; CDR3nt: TGTGCCAGCAGCTTAGCCCTCAGCGGGGGGGGTTCGAATGAGCAGTTCTTC
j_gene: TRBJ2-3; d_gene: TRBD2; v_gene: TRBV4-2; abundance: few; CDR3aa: CASSQEDRSGRAGVDTQYF; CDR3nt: TGTGCCAGCAGCCAAGAGGATCGCAGCGGGAGGGCCGGGGTAGATACGCAGTATTTT
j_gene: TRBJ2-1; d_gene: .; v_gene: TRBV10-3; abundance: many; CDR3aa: CAISGRDTYNEQFF; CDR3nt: TGTGCCATCAGTGGCCGGGACACGTACAATGAGCAGTTCTTC
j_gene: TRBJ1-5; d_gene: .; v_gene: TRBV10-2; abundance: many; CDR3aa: CASSPQGWQPQHF; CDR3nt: TGCGCCAGCAGTCCACAGGGTTGGCAGCCCCAGCATTTT
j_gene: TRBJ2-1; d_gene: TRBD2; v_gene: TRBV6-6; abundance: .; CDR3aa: CASTRGGQDEQFF; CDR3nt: TGTGCCAGTACTCGGGGGGGTCAGGATGAGCAGTTCTTC
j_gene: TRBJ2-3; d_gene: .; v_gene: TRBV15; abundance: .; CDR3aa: CATSRDQGDTQYF; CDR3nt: TGTGCCACCAGCAGAGATCAGGGGGATACGCAGTATTTT
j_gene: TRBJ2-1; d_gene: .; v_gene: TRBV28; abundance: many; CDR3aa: CASSLRAREFF; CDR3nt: TGTGCCAGCAGTTTAAGGGCTAGGGAGTTCTTC
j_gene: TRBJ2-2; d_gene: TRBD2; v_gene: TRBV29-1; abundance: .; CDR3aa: CSASGGRGGELFF; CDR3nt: TGCAGCGCCTCGGGGGGGCGAGGCGGGGAGCTGTTTTTT
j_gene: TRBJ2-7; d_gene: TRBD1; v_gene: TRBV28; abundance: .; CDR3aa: CASGQPGQLYEQYF; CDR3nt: TGTGCCAGCGGTCAACCGGGACAGTTGTACGAGCAGTACTTC
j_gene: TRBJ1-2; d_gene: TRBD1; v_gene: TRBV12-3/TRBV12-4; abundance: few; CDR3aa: CASSSSRGDYTF; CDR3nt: TGTGCCAGCAGTTCCTCCAGGGGGGACTACACCTTC
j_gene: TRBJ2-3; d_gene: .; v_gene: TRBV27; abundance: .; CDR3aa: CASSLFWRGPSTDTQYF; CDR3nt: TGTGCCAGCAGTTTGTTTTGGCGGGGCCCTAGCACAGATACGCAGTATTTT
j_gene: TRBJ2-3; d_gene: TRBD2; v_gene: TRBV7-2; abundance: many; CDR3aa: CASSLAGGNTDTQYF; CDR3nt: TGTGCCAGCAGCCTAGCGGGGGGCAACACAGATACGCAGTATTTT
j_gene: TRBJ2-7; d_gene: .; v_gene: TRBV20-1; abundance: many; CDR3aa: CSALHPPGPAIEQYF; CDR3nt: TGCAGTGCTCTCCACCCCCCGGGACCAGCGATCGAGCAGTACTTC
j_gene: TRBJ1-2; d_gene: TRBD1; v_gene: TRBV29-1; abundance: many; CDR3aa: CSVQKGAPNYGYTF; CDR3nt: TGCAGCGTCCAAAAGGGGGCGCCCAACTATGGCTACACCTTC
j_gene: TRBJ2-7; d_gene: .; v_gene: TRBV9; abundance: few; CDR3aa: CASSVGGLSSYEQYF; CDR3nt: TGTGCCAGCAGCGTAGGGGGCTTAAGCTCCTACGAGCAGTACTTC
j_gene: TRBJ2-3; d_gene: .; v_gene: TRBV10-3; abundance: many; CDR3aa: CAVSTEDTQYF; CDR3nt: TGTGCCGTCTCCACGGAAGATACGCAGTATTTT
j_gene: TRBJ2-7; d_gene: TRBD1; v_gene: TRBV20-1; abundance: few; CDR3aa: CSARVQGKMEQYF; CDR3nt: TGCAGTGCTAGGGTACAGGGGAAAATGGAGCAGTACTTC
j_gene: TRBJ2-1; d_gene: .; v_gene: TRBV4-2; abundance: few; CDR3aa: CASSQGERRTATYNEQFF; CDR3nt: TGTGCCAGCAGCCAAGGCGAGAGACGGACTGCTACCTACAATGAGCAGTTCTTC
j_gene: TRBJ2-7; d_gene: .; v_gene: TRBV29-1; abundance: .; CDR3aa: CSVQMTTSYEQYF; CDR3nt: TGCAGCGTCCAGATGACTACCTCCTACGAGCAGTACTTC
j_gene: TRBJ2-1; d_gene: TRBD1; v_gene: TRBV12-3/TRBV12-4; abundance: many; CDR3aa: CASSLIGTAYNEQFF; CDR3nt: TGTGCCAGCAGTTTAATCGGGACAGCCTACAATGAGCAGTTCTTC
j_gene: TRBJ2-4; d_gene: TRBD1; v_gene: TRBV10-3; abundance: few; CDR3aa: CAISPGGIQYF; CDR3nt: TGTGCCATCAGTCCAGGGGGCATTCAGTACTTC
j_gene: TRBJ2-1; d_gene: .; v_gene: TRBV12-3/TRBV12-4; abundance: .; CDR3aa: CASSQGQTPYNEQFF; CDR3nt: TGTGCCAGCAGTCAAGGACAGACCCCCTACAATGAGCAGTTCTTC
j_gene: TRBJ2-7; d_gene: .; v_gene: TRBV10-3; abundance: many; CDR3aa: CAISGSRGSGSSYEQYF; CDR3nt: TGTGCCATCAGTGGATCCCGTGGTAGCGGATCCTCCTACGAGCAGTACTTC
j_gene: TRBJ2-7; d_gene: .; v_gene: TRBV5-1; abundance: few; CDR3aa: CASSLSGTSTYEQYF; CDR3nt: TGCGCCAGCAGCTTATCAGGGACATCAACCTACGAGCAGTACTTC
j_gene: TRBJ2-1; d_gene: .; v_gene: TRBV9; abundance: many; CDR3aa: CASSTRLDYNEQFF; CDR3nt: TGTGCCAGCAGCACTCGACTGGACTACAATGAGCAGTTCTTC